The 10 T cell receptor beta chains below were found in one sample sequenced in a study of blood T cell repertoires in COVID-19. The table came from immunoSEQ multiplex PCR; TCRdb's copy has only in-frame clones and leaves some out. Of 150,000 or so clones in the sample, 78% were seen once. The sample consisted of peripheral blood. The receptors here all came from a man at least 80 years old with acute or convalescent COVID-19.

Concerning this clone itself: The junction differs from germline at one of its ends, possibly a read error. The V call is TRBV7-2, the J call TRBJ1-2, with D uncertain. This CDR3 comprises 12 residues. The germline CDR1 and CDR2 sequences are SGHTA and FQGNSA. The chain's CDR3 is CASSPHNYGYTF. The DNA of the CDR3 is TGTGCCAGCAGCCCACATAACTACGGCTACACCTTC.

The rearrangement uses TRBV7-9 and TRBJ2-3, with TRBD1 matching over 8 bases. The length of the CDR3 is 14 residues. CDR1 SEHNR and CDR2 FQNEAQ come from the germline V gene (reference sequence). V dropped 8 bases and J dropped 4; count of bases not matched to a gene: 8. The CDR3 here is CASRKQGAADTQYF. CDR3 in DNA: TGTGCCAGCCGTAAGCAGGGGGCGGCAGATACGCAGTATTTT.

J is TRBJ1-2 and V is TRBV6-2 or TRBV6-3; 9 bases are shared with TRBD1. Germline values: CDR1 MNHEY, CDR2 SVGEGT. Trimming at V came to 2 bases and at J to 2 bases, leaving 6 bases not matched to a gene. CDR3 length equals 16 residues. Here the CDR3 DNA reads TGTGCCAGCAGTTACGTAACAGGGGGCGCAAACTATGGCTACACCTTC. Translating it yields CASSYVTGGANYGYTF.

The genes are TRBV5-6 and TRBJ2-7; 10 bases are a match to TRBD1. The CDR3 spans 13 residues. With V trimmed by 4 bases and J by 6 bases, 4 bases remained unmatched. The V gene's germline CDR1 is SGHDT and CDR2 YYEEEE. DNA for the CDR3: TGTGCCAGCAGCGCAGGACAGGGGGTCGAGCAGTACGTC. This translates into CASSAGQGVEQYV.

This clone was observed a few times. The chain combines TRBV2 with TRBJ1-5, with D unclear. With 4 bases removed from V and 3 bases from J, the gap between germline ends came to 25 bases. The CDR3 contains 19 residues. The germline CDR1 and CDR2 sequences are SNHLY and FYNNEI. DNA of the CDR3: TGTGCCAGCAGTGGGTCGATGGATCATCGGGGTTCGGTCAATCAGCCCCAGCATTTT. Amino acids: CASSGSMDHRGSVNQPQHF.

This clone was detected a few times. This chain links TRBV23-1 with TRBJ2-5; weak D call: TRBD1 (6 bases). TRBV23-1 is recorded as an ORF, its role being uncertain. There are 16 residues in the CDR3. V lost 8 bases and J 0 bases, leaving 19 bases between the germline ends. CDR3 nucleotide sequence: TGCGCCAGCGAACCACGACAGGATGGGTACCAAGAGACCCAGTACTTC. Translating it yields CASEPRQDGYQETQYF.

This clone has just a few counts. V and J are TRBV6-5 and TRBJ1-5; D gene unclear. Per the germline V gene, CDR1 is MNHEY and CDR2 is SVGAGI. V lost 2 bases and J 5 bases, leaving 10 bases between the germline ends. This CDR3 is built from 14 residues. The CDR3 protein is CASSYHPRDQPQHF. CDR3 bases: TGTGCCAGCAGTTACCACCCCCGGGATCAGCCCCAGCATTTT.

This chain joins TRBV5-6 and TRBJ2-5; TRBD2 matches at 11 bases. J lost 0 bases, V lost 1 base, and 8 bases had no gene match. Germline loops: CDR1 SGHDT, CDR2 YYEEEE. This CDR3 has 18 amino acids. Here the CDR3 reads CASSLRASGGIYQETQYF. The CDR3 DNA is TGTGCCAGCAGCTTGCGGGCTAGCGGGGGGATCTACCAAGAGACCCAGTACTTC.

This sequence joins TRBV19 and TRBJ1-5; D uncertain. Germline V gives CDR1 LNHDA, CDR2 SQIVND (reference sequence). The CDR3 sequence is 15 residues long. V gave up 1 base and J gave up 2 bases, with 9 bases separating them. CDR3 DNA: TGTGCCAGTAGTATAGGCAGGTCCGGCAATCAGCCCCAGCATTTT. Translation: CASSIGRSGNQPQHF.

The V call is TRBV7-8, the J call TRBJ1-4; possible D gene TRBD1, 5 bases. Trimming left V 5 bases short and J 3 bases short, with 19 bases between. Germline-derived CDR1 and CDR2 are SGHVS and FQNEAQ. The CDR3 covers 17 residues. CDR3 DNA: TGTGCCAGCAGCCCAAGACAGCGGGTAACGGCTAATGAAAAACTGTTTTTT. This codes for CASSPRQRVTANEKLFF.